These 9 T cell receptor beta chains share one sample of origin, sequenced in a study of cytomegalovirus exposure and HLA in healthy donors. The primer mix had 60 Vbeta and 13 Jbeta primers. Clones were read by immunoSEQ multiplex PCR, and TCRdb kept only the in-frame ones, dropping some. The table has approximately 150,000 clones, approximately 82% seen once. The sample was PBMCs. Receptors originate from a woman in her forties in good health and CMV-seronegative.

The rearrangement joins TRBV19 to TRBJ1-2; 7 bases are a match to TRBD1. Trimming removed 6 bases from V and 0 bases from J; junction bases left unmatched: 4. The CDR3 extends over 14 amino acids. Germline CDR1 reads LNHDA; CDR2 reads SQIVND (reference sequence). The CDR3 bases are TGTGCCAGTAGCCTCGGGACAGCTAACTATGGCTACACCTTC. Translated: CASSLGTANYGYTF.

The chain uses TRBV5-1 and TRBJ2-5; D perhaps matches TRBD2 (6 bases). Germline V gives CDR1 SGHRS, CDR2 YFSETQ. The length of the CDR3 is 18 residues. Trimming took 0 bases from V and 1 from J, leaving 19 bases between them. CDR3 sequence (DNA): TGCGCCAGCAGCTTGGCCTTTCGACTTGGAGCGGGCCAAGAGACCCAGTACTTC. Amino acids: CASSLAFRLGAGQETQYF.

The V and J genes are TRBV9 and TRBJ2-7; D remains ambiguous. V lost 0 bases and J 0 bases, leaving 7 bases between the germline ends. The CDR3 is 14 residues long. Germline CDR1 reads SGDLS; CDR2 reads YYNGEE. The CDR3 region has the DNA TGTGCCAGCAGCGTAGGAATGGCCTCCTACGAGCAGTACTTC. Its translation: CASSVGMASYEQYF.

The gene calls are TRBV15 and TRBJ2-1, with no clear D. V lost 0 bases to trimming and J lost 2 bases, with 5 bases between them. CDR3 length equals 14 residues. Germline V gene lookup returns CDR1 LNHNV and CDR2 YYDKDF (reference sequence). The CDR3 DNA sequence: TGTGCCACCAGCAGAGAATTTACCTACAATGAGCAGTTCTTC. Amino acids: CATSREFTYNEQFF.

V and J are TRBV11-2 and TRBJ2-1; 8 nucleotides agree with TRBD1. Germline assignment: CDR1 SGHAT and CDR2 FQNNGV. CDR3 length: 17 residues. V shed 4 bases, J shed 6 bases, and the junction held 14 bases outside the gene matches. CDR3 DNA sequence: TGTGCCAGCAGCTCCGGACGGGGCAGGGGGCTACCCAATGAGCAGTTCTTC. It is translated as CASSSGRGRGLPNEQFF.

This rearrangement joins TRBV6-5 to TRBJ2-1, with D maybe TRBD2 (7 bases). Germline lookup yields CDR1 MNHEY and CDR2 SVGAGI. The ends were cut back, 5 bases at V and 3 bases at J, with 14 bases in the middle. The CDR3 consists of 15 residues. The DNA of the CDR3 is TGTGCCAGCAGTCCCGAGGGGGGGGGCTACAATGAGCAGTTCTTC. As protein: CASSPEGGGYNEQFF.

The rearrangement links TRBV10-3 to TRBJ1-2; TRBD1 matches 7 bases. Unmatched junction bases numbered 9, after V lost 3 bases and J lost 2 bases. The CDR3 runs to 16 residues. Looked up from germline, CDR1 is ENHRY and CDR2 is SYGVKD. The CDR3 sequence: CAISDYMTGLNYGYTF. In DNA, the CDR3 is TGTGCCATCAGTGACTACATGACAGGGTTAAACTATGGCTACACCTTC.

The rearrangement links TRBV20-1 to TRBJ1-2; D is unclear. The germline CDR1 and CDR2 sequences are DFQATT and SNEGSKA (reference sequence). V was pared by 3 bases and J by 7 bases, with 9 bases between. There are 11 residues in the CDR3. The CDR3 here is CSARSSVGYTF. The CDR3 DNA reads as TGCAGTGCTAGGTCTTCGGTTGGCTACACCTTC.

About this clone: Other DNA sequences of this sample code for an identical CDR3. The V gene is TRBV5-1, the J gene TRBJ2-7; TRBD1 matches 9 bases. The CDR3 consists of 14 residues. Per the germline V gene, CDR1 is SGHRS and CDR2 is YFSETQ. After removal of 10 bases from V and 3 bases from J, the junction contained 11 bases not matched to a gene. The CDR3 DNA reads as TGCGCCTCCACAAACACAGGGGGCAACTACGAGCAGTACTTC. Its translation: CASTNTGGNYEQYF.